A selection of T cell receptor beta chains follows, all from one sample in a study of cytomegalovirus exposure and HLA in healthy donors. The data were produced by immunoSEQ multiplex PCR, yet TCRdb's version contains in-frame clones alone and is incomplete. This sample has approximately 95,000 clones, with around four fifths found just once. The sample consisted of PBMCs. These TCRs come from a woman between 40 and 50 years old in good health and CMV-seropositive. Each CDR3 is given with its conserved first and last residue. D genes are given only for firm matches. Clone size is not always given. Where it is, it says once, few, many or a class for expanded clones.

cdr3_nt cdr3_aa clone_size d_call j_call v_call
TGTGCCACTGAACAGGGTCGTCATGAGCAGTTCTTC CATEQGRHEQFF - - TRBJ2-1 TRBV6-6
TGTGCCAGTAGTATTAACGGGGGTATGAACACTGAAGCTTTCTTT CASSINGGMNTEAFF - - TRBJ1-1 TRBV19
TGTGCCAGTAGTAAACAGGTCGGCCAAGAGACCCAGTACTTC CASSKQVGQETQYF - - TRBJ2-5 TRBV19
TGTGCCAGCAGCCCGACTAGCGGGAGTAGCGGTGAGCAGTTCTTC CASSPTSGSSGEQFF few TRBD2 TRBJ2-1 TRBV6-1
TGTGCCAGCAGTTTAGCGCTAGCGGGAGCCTATGAGCAGTTCTTC CASSLALAGAYEQFF - TRBD2 TRBJ2-1 TRBV28
TGTGCCAGCTCACTGGACAGTGGAGCTTTCTTT CASSLDSGAFF - - TRBJ1-1 TRBV18
TGTGCCAGCAGCCCGGACTTGTCTGGTAATTCACCCCTCCACTTT CASSPDLSGNSPLHF once - TRBJ1-6 TRBV6-5
TGCGCCAGCAGCCAATTTAAACTGACACTGGGCACAGATACGCAGTATTTT CASSQFKLTLGTDTQYF - - TRBJ2-3 TRBV4-1
TGTGCCAGCAGCTTGGGGGGGGATATCGGGGAGCTGTTTTTT CASSLGGDIGELFF - - TRBJ2-2 TRBV5-5
TGTGCCAGCAGTTTAGGACAGGGGGGTGAGACCCAGTACTTC CASSLGQGGETQYF - TRBD1 TRBJ2-5 TRBV27
TGCGCCAGCAGCTTAGGCGGGACAGGGGTCCGTGAGCAGTACTTC CASSLGGTGVREQYF - TRBD1 TRBJ2-7 TRBV5-1
TGTGCCAGCATGCGGGTCGGTACGGAGACCCAGTACTTC CASMRVGTETQYF - - TRBJ2-5 TRBV6-1
TGTGCCGGAGGTCAGGCGACGACAACGAACACTGAAGCTTTCTTT CAGGQATTTNTEAFF - - TRBJ1-1 TRBV6-6